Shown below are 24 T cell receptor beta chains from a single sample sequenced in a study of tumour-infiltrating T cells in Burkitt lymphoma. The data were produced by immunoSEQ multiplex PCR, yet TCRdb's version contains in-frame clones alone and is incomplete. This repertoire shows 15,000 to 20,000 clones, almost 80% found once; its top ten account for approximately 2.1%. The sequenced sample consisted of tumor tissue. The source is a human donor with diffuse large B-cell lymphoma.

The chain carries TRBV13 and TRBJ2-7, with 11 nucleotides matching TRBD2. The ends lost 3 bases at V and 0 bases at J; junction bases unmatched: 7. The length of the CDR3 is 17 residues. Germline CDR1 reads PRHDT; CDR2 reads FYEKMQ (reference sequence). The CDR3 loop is CASSFPKTSGDSYEQYF. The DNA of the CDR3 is TGTGCCAGCAGCTTCCCCAAGACTAGCGGGGACTCCTACGAGCAGTACTTC.

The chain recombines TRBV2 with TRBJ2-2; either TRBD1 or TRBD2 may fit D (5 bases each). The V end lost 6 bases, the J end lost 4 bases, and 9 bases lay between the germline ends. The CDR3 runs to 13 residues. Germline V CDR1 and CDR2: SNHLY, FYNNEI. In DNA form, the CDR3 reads TGTGCCAGCAGATGGGACGGCACCGGGGAGCTGTTTTTT. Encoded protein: CASRWDGTGELFF.

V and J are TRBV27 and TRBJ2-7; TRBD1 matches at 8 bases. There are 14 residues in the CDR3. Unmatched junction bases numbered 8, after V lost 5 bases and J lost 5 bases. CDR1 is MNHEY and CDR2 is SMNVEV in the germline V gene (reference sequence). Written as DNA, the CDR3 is TGTGCCAGCAGTCCAGGGGGCACCGGGGACGAGCAGTACTTC. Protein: CASSPGGTGDEQYF.

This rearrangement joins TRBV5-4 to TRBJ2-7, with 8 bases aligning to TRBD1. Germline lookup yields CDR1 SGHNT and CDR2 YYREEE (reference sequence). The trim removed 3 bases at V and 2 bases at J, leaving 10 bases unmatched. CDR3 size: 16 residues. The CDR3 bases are TGTGCCAGCAGCTGGGGGACAGGAATCGGGACCTACGAGCAGTACTTC. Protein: CASSWGTGIGTYEQYF.

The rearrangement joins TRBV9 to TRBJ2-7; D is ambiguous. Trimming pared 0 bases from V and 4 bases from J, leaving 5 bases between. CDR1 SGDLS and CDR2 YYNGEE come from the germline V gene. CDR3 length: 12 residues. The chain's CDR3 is CASSVDEYEQYF. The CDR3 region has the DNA TGTGCCAGCAGCGTAGACGAGTACGAGCAGTACTTC.

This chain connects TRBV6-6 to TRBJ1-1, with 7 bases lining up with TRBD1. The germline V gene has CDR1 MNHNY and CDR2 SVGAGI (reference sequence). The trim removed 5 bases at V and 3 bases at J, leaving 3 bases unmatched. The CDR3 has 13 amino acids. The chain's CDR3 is CASSVQGYTEAFF. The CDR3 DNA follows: TGTGCCAGCAGTGTACAGGGGTACACTGAAGCTTTCTTT.

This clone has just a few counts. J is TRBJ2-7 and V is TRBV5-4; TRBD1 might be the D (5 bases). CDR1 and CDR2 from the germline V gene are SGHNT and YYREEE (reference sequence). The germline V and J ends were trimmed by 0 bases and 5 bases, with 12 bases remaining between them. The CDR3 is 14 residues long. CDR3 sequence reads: CASSLGRQGHEQYF. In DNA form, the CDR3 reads TGTGCCAGCAGCTTGGGGCGGCAGGGCCACGAGCAGTACTTC.

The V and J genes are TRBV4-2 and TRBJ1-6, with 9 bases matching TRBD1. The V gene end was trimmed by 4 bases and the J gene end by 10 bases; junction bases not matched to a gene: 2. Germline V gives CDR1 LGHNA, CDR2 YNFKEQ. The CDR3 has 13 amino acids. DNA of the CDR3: TGTGCCAGCAGCCTCGGACAGGGGTCACCCCTCCACTTT. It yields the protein CASSLGQGSPLHF.

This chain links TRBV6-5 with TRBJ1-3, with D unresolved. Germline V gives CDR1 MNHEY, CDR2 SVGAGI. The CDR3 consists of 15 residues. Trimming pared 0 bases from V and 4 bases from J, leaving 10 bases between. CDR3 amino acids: CASSYSFGIGNTIYF. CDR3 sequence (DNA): TGTGCCAGCAGTTACTCGTTCGGGATCGGAAACACCATATATTTT.

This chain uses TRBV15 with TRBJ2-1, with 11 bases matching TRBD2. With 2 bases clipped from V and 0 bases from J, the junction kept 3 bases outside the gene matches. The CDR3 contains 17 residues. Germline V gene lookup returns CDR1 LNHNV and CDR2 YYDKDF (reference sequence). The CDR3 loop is CATSRIAGGPSYNEQFF. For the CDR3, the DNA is TGTGCCACCAGCAGAATAGCGGGAGGGCCCTCCTACAATGAGCAGTTCTTC. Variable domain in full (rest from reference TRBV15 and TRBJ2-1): DAMVIQNPRYQVTQFGKPVTLSCSQTLNHNVMYWYQQKSSQAPKLLFHYYDKDFNNEADTPDNFQSRRPNTSFCFLDIRSPGLGDTAMYLCATSRIAGGPSYNEQFFGPGTRLTVL.

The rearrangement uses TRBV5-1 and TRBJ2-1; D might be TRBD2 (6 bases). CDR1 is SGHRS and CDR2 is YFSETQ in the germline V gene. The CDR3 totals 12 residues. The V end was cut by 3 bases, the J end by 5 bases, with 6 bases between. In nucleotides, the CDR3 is TGCGCCAGCAGCTGGACTAACAATGAGCAGTTCTTC. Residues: CASSWTNNEQFF.

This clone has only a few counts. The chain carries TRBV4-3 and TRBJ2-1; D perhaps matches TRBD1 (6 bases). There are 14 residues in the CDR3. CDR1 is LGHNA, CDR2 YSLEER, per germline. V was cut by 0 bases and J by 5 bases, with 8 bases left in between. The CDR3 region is CASSQDRGNNEQFF. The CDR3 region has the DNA TGCGCCAGCAGCCAAGACAGGGGAAACAATGAGCAGTTCTTC.

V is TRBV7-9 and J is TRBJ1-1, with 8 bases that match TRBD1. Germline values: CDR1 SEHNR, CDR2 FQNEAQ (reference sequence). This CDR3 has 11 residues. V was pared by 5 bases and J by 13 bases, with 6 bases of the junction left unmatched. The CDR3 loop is CASSPDRGVFF. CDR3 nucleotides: TGTGCCAGCAGCCCCGACAGGGGTGTTTTCTTT.

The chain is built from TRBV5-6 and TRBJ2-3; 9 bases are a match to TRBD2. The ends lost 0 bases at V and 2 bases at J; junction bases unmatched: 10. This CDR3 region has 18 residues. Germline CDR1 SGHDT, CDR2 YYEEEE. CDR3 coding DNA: TGTGCCAGCAGCTTGGCCCTCCTGACTAGCGGAGTCACAGATACGCAGTATTTT. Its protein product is CASSLALLTSGVTDTQYF.

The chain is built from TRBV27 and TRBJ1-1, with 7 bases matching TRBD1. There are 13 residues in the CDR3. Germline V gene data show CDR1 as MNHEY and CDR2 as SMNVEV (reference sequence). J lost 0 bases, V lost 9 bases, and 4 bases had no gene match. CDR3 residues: CASRQGMNTEAFF. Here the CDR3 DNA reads TGTGCCAGTCGACAGGGCATGAACACTGAAGCTTTCTTT.

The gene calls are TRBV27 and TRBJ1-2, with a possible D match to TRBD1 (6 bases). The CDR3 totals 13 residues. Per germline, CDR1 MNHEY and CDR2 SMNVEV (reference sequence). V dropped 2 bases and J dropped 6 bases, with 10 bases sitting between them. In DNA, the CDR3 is TGTGCCAGCAGTTTAACTACAGGGAATGGCTACACCTTC. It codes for CASSLTTGNGYTF.

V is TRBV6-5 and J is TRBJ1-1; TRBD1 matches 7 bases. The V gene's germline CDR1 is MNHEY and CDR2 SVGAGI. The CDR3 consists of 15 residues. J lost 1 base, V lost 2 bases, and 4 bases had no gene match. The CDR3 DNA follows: TGTGCCAGCAGTTACGGCGGACAGGAGAACACTGAAGCTTTCTTT. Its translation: CASSYGGQENTEAFF.

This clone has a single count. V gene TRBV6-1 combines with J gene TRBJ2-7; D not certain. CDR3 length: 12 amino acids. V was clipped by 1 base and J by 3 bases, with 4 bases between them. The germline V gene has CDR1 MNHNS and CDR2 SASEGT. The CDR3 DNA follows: TGTGCCAGCAGTGAAGGGATCTACGAGCAGTACTTC. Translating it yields CASSEGIYEQYF.

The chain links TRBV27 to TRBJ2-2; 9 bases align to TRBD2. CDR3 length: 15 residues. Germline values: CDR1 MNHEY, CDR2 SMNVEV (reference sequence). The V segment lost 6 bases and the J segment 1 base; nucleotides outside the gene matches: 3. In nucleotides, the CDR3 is TGTGCCAGCAGCCGGACTAGCGAGAACACCGGGGAGCTGTTTTTT. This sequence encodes CASSRTSENTGELFF.

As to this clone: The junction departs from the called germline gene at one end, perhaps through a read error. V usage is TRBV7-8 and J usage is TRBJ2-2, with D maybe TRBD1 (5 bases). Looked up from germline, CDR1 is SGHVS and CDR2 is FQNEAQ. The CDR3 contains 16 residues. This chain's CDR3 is CVSSPLGRVVTGELFF. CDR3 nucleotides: TGTGTCAGCAGCCCCCTGGGCAGGGTGGTCACCGGGGAGCTGTTTTTT.

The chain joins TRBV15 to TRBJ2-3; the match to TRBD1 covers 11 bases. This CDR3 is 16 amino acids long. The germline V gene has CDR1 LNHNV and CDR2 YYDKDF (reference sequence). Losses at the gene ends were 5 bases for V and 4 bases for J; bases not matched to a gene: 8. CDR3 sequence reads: CATSRGGQGGPDTQYF. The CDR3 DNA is TGTGCCACCAGCCGAGGGGGACAGGGGGGTCCAGATACGCAGTATTTT. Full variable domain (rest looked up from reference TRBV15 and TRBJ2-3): DAMVIQNPRYQVTQFGKPVTLSCSQTLNHNVMYWYQQKSSQAPKLLFHYYDKDFNNEADTPDNFQSRRPNTSFCFLDIRSPGLGDTAMYLCATSRGGQGGPDTQYFGPGTRLTVL.

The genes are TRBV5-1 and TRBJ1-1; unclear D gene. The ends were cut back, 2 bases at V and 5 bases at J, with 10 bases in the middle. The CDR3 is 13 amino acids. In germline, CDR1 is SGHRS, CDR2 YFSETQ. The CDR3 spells CASSFREGTEAFF. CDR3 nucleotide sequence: TGCGCCAGCAGCTTCCGGGAGGGAACTGAAGCTTTCTTT.

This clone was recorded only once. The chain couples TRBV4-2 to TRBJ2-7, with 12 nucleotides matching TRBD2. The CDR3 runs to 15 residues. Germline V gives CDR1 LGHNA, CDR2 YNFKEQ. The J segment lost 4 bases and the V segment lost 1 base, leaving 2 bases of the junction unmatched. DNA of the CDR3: TGTGCCAGCAGCCAAGGACTAGCGGGGGAGTACGAGCAGTACTTC. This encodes CASSQGLAGEYEQYF.

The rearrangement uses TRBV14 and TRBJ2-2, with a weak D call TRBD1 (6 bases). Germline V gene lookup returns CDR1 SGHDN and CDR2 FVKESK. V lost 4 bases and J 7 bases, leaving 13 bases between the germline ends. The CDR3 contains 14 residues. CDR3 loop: CASSRIQGVGELFF. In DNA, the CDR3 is TGTGCCAGCAGCCGAATACAGGGTGTCGGGGAGCTGTTTTTT.